Detailed here is one TCR beta chain. These data are taken from a study of blood T cells in healthy people across ages. A J-beta primer mix and a sample-barcoded 5' primer were used in a second PCR of roughly 6 to 12 cycles. TCRdb re-called the 5' RACE reads through MiXCR, storing one row per CDR3 protein. The profile shows about 1.7 million distinct CDR3 sequences, approximately 30% of them singletons. CDR3 length: 14 amino acids. Germline assignment: CDR1 SGHTA and CDR2 FQGNSA. Trimming removed 3 bases at V and 6 bases at J, with 13 bases between. The rearrangement uses TRBV7-2 and TRBJ2-3, with a weak D call TRBD2 (6 bases). The receptor was isolated from a woman aged 25 to 39 in good health. The material sequenced was blood. For the CDR3, the DNA is TGTGCCAGCAGCTTCGTAAGCGGGCGGGATACGCAGTATTTT. It specifies CASSFVSGRDTQYF.